This TCR beta chain appears in the sequencing data of a study of a mutant IDH1 vaccine in newly diagnosed glioma. The time point was: week 35, safety follow-up. The study gave 300 ug of mutant IDH1 20-mer peptide per vaccine dose, with topical imiquimod. There were eight vaccinations for patients, given in weeks 1, 3, 5, 7, 11, 15, 19 and 23. In regard to this clone: The antigen is not known.

Sequencing was performed with immunoSEQ multiplex PCR; in TCRdb, only in-frame clones are kept and a portion is missing. The sample has 35,000 to 45,000 clones; 80% to 90% are singletons. Sample: PBMCs, taken from a glioma patient whose treatment included an IDH1 peptide vaccine. The TCR originated in a man aged 40-49 years with glioma.

The CDR3 is CSVARTGGVQNTEAFF. CDR3 DNA sequence: TGCAGCGTTGCAAGGACAGGGGGCGTGCAGAACACTGAAGCTTTCTTT. This chain joins TRBV29-1 and TRBJ1-1, with TRBD1 matching over 11 bases. This CDR3 is built from 16 residues. The germline V gene encodes CDR1 SQVTM and CDR2 ANQGSEA. V trimming: 4 bases; J trimming: 1 base; junction bases outside the gene matches: 8.